This TCR beta chain is from a study of T cells in Graves' hyperthyroidism and ophthalmopathy. It was RNA transcripts that yielded the amplified TCR beta CDR3 regions. The study used the HTBI primer set for a first-round RT-PCR of the TCR CDR3. TCRdb used MiXCR to reprocess the multiplex PCR reads, holding one entry per CDR3 protein. The sample carries over 250,000 distinct CDR3 sequences, roughly 13% recorded once. Uncontrolled infection, other autoimmune disease, pregnancy or lactation barred patients from enrollment. This sample holds PBMCs from 8.5 to 10 ml fresh peripheral blood. The ends were cut back, 3 bases at V and 10 bases at J, with 15 bases in the middle. The germline V gene has CDR1 KGHDR and CDR2 SFDVKD. The CDR3 is 14 amino acids.

The rearrangement uses TRBV24-1 and TRBJ2-1; a possible D gene is TRBD2 (7 bases). Sequencing was performed on blood. The receptor's source is a woman aged 40 to 49 with Graves' ophthalmopathy. CDR3 region: CATSDGRGGEEQFF. The CDR3 nucleotides read TGTGCCACCAGTGATGGGAGGGGGGGAGAGGAGCAGTTCTTC.